The 22 T cell receptor beta chains below come from one sample, sequenced in a study of cytomegalovirus exposure and HLA in healthy donors. Both 60 Vbeta primers and 13 Jbeta primers went into the PCR. Sequenced by immunoSEQ multiplex PCR; TCRdb stores in-frame clones only, minus some. Here the sample spans around 100,000 clones, roughly two thirds being singletons. The sample consisted of PBMCs. The receptors were sampled from a woman aged 25 to 39 in good health and CMV-seronegative.

V is TRBV30 and J is TRBJ2-3; D is possibly TRBD2 (5 bases). This CDR3 is built from 15 residues. The ends were cut back, 4 bases at V and 4 bases at J, with 18 bases in the middle. Germline assignment: CDR1 GTSNPN and CDR2 SVGIG (reference sequence). The chain's CDR3 is CAWTGLAVVADTQYF. CDR3 DNA sequence: TGTGCCTGGACTGGCCTAGCAGTGGTGGCAGATACGCAGTATTTT.

This chain uses TRBV5-6 with TRBJ1-2; D might be TRBD1 (6 bases). The CDR3 runs to 16 residues. The ends were cut back, 3 bases at V and 3 bases at J, with 18 bases in the middle. The germline gives CDR1 SGHDT, CDR2 YYEEEE. As DNA, the CDR3 is TGTGCCAGCAGCTGGGCCCTGAGGGACAAGGACTATGGCTACACCTTC. It is translated as CASSWALRDKDYGYTF. The entire variable domain, with the rest obtained from reference TRBV5-6 and TRBJ1-2, is as follows: DAGVTQSPTHLIKTRGQQVTLRCSPKSGHDTVSWYQQALGQGPQFIFQYYEEEERQRGNFPDRFSGHQFPNYSSELNVNALLLGDSALYLCASSWALRDKDYGYTFGSGTRLTVV.

The rearrangement joins TRBV7-9 to TRBJ2-7; 8 bases are shared with TRBD1. The CDR3 runs 14 residues. The germline gives CDR1 SEHNR, CDR2 FQNEAQ (reference sequence). V lost 3 bases, J lost 2 bases, and 3 bases stayed unmatched. Written as DNA, the CDR3 is TGTGCCAGCAGCTTGACAGGGGTGGCCTACGAGCAGTACTTC. Its protein is CASSLTGVAYEQYF.

The chain uses TRBV28 and TRBJ1-3, with unresolved D. V lost 4 bases and J 2 bases, leaving 9 bases between the germline ends. This CDR3 has 14 residues. Germline lookup yields CDR1 MDHEN and CDR2 SYDVKM. The CDR3: CASSSPGAGNTIYF. The CDR3 coding sequence is TGTGCCAGCAGTTCCCCGGGAGCTGGAAACACCATATATTTT.

This chain joins TRBV18 and TRBJ2-7, with 9 nucleotides matching TRBD1. V was clipped by 3 bases and J by 5 bases; unmatched bases: 8. CDR3 size: 15 residues. Germline CDR1 and CDR2: KGHSH and LQKENI. The CDR3 loop reads CASSPSRDRVHEQYF. The CDR3 DNA follows: TGTGCCAGCTCACCTTCCCGGGACAGGGTCCACGAGCAGTACTTC. Together with reference TRBV18 and TRBJ2-7, the CDR3 gives the full variable domain: NAGVMQNPRHLVRRRGQEARLRCSPMKGHSHVYWYRQLPEEGLKFMVYLQKENIIDESGMPKERFSAEFPKEGPSILRIQQVVRGDSAAYFCASSPSRDRVHEQYFGPGTRLTVT.

This clone appeared once. V gene TRBV4-1 combines with J gene TRBJ2-1, with TRBD2 matching over 9 bases. Germline-derived CDR1 and CDR2 are MGHRA and YSYEKL. With V trimmed by 4 bases and J by 5 bases, 3 bases remained unmatched. The CDR3 sequence is 14 residues long. The CDR3 loop is CASSPGLANNEQFF. The DNA for the CDR3 is TGCGCCAGCAGCCCGGGACTAGCTAACAATGAGCAGTTCTTC.

A single count supports this clone. The gene calls are TRBV9 and TRBJ2-2; D might be TRBD1 (5 bases). Trimming removed 0 bases at V and 1 base at J, with 13 bases between. Germline CDR1 is SGDLS and CDR2 is YYNGEE. This CDR3 comprises 17 residues. Here the CDR3 DNA reads TGTGCCAGCAGCGTAGCTACAGGAAACATGAACACCGGGGAGCTGTTTTTT. Translated: CASSVATGNMNTGELFF.

On this clone: A read error may produce the germline difference seen at one junction end. The V and J genes are TRBV10-3 and TRBJ1-6; 8 bases line up with TRBD1. This CDR3 spans 13 amino acids. Germline V gene data show CDR1 as ENHRY and CDR2 as SYGVKD. CDR3 nucleotide sequence: TGTGCCATCAGGGGGGACAGGAATTTACCCCTCCACTTT. It specifies CAIRGDRNLPLHF.

This clone was detected a few times. The CDR3 coding sequence is TGTGCCAGCTCCAGCAGGGCTGGGGCCAACGTCCTGACTTTC. It encodes CASSSRAGANVLTF. This chain joins TRBV6-1 and TRBJ2-6, with D tentatively TRBD1 (5 bases). The CDR3 is 14 residues long. Germline CDR1 reads MNHNS; CDR2 reads SASEGT. Trimming took off 8 bases at V and 2 bases at J, with 10 bases between the two ends.

The chain links TRBV15 to TRBJ2-3; D call uncertain. Trimming shortened V by 1 base and J by 4 bases, and 9 bases separated the two germline ends. The V gene's germline CDR1 is LNHNV and CDR2 YYDKDF (reference sequence). This CDR3 spans 14 amino acids. The CDR3 here is CATSRAGSADTQYF. For the CDR3, the DNA is TGTGCCACCAGCAGAGCAGGTAGTGCAGATACGCAGTATTTT.

The chain joins TRBV7-2 to TRBJ2-2; 9 positions agree with TRBD2. This CDR3 region has 16 residues. Trimming took 5 bases from V and 3 from J; bases not matched to a gene: 7. Germline CDR1 SGHTA, CDR2 FQGNSA. CDR3 loop: CASSQASGDYTGELFF. CDR3 bases: TGTGCCAGCAGCCAGGCTAGCGGGGATTACACCGGGGAGCTGTTTTTT.

About this clone: Other DNA sequences in the same sample also yield this CDR3. V gene TRBV20-1 combines with J gene TRBJ2-7; D remains unclear. CDR3 length equals 9 residues. Germline CDR1 DFQATT, CDR2 SNEGSKA (reference sequence). Between the trimmed V and J ends, which lost 5 bases and 4 bases, there was a span of 3 bases. In DNA, the CDR3 is TGCAGTGCTTCTTACGAGCAGTACTTC. It is translated as CSASYEQYF.

This chain joins TRBV20-1 and TRBJ2-1; a weak D match, TRBD1 (5 bases). Germline V lookup: CDR1 DFQATT, CDR2 SNEGSKA (reference sequence). V gave up 6 bases and J gave up 10 bases, with 13 bases separating them. CDR3 size: 11 residues. Written as DNA, the CDR3 is TGCAGTGCGACGACAGCTCGGGAGCAGTTCTTC. It yields the protein CSATTAREQFF.

The V and J genes are TRBV2 and TRBJ2-7; D is unresolved. Germline lookup yields CDR1 SNHLY and CDR2 FYNNEI. V was shortened by 6 bases and J by 6 bases, with 15 bases between the two germline ends. The CDR3 runs 13 residues. Here the CDR3 reads CASSPQQVFEQYF. For the CDR3, the DNA is TGTGCCAGCAGCCCACAGCAAGTATTCGAGCAGTACTTC.

The CDR3 sequence: CASSKDRDYEQYF. CDR3 sequence (DNA): TGTGCCAGTAGTAAGGACAGGGACTACGAGCAGTACTTC. The rearrangement joins TRBV19 to TRBJ2-7, with 8 bases that match TRBD1. Trimming cost V 4 bases and J 3 bases; bases outside gene matches: 2. Germline loops: CDR1 LNHDA, CDR2 SQIVND (reference sequence). The CDR3 is made up of 13 amino acids.

About this clone itself: The sample contains more than one DNA sequence encoding this CDR3. This rearrangement joins TRBV7-2 to TRBJ2-3; no firm D call. Germline V gene data show CDR1 as SGHTA and CDR2 as FQGNSA. The CDR3 runs to 12 residues. Trimming stripped 2 bases from V and 4 bases from J, with 4 bases between. CDR3 region: CASSLLADTQYF. The CDR3 nucleotides are TGTGCCAGCAGCTTACTCGCAGATACGCAGTATTTT.

This clone was counted between two and nine times. The rearrangement uses TRBV11-2 and TRBJ2-2; 7 bases map to TRBD1. This CDR3 is 16 amino acids long. The germline CDR1 and CDR2 sequences are SGHAT and FQNNGV. Trimming cost V 1 base and J 9 bases; bases outside gene matches: 11. CDR3 DNA sequence: TGTGCCAGCAGCTTAGGCCCCCCAGGGGGTGAGTGGGAGCTGTTTTTT. Protein product: CASSLGPPGGEWELFF. The full variable domain, in which reference TRBV11-2 and TRBJ2-2 provide the parts outside the CDR3, is EAGVAQSPRYKIIEKRQSVAFWCNPISGHATLYWYQQILGQGPKLLIQFQNNGVVDDSQLPKDRFSAERLKGVDSTLKIQPAKLEDSAVYLCASSLGPPGGEWELFFGEGSRLTVL.

V gene TRBV28 combines with J gene TRBJ1-2; perhaps TRBD1 as D (6 bases). V was clipped by 2 bases and J by 1 base, with 8 bases between them. The germline V gene has CDR1 MDHEN and CDR2 SYDVKM. CDR3 size: 14 residues. DNA for the CDR3: TGTGCCAGCAGTTTACCAGGGGTTAACTATGGCTACACCTTC. It translates to CASSLPGVNYGYTF.

V and J are TRBV6-1 and TRBJ2-1, with a possible D match to TRBD1 (5 bases). V was cut by 3 bases and J by 0 bases, with 12 bases left in between. This CDR3 is 16 amino acids long. CDR1 MNHNS and CDR2 SASEGT come from the germline V gene. The CDR3 bases are TGTGCCAGCAGTGACGCAGGGTTTGGCTCCTACAATGAGCAGTTCTTC. This sequence encodes CASSDAGFGSYNEQFF.

This clone was detected a few times. The chain couples TRBV2 to TRBJ1-4; possibly TRBD1 for D (6 bases). The V gene's germline CDR1 is SNHLY and CDR2 FYNNEI. The CDR3 loop spans 14 amino acids. Trimming removed 2 bases from V and 8 bases from J, with 12 bases in between. The CDR3 region is CASSESRTDEKLFF. As DNA, the CDR3 is TGTGCCAGCAGTGAATCTAGGACAGACGAAAAACTGTTTTTT.

The chain carries TRBV19 and TRBJ1-5; D is ambiguous. Trimming removed 3 bases at V and 2 bases at J, with 8 bases between. Looked up from germline, CDR1 is LNHDA and CDR2 is SQIVND (reference sequence). The CDR3 is 14 residues long. CDR3 nucleotide sequence: TGTGCCAGTAGTATGGCGCAGGGCAATCAGCCCCAGCATTTT. Translated: CASSMAQGNQPQHF.

V gene TRBV5-6 combines with J gene TRBJ2-5; the match to TRBD1 covers 9 bases. Gene TRBJ2-7 matches the end of the DNA better, so the J call may be wrong. Germline assignment: CDR1 SGHDT and CDR2 YYEEEE. CDR3 length equals 15 residues. CDR3 amino acids: CASSLRDRASYEQYF. The CDR3 coding sequence is TGTGCCAGCAGCCTCCGGGACAGGGCATCCTACGAGCAGTACTTC.